The 5 T cell receptor beta chains below all came from one sample that was sequenced in a study of blood T cell repertoires in COVID-19. Method: immunoSEQ multiplex PCR; TCRdb's copy keeps in-frame clones and lacks some. The sample lists about 210,000 clones, approximately 88% occurring once. Sequencing used PBMCs or T cells enriched from blood (not recorded which). Receptors originate from a woman between 40 and 55 years old with acute COVID-19.

In this sample, this clone turned up a few times. The chain joins TRBV6-5 to TRBJ2-1, with TRBD1 matching over 9 bases. The germline gives CDR1 MNHEY, CDR2 SVGAGI. The CDR3 contains 13 residues. After removal of 5 bases from V and 8 bases from J, the junction contained 4 bases not matched to a gene. The CDR3 nucleotides are TGTGCCAGCAGTCTTGACAGGGGGTATGAGCAGTTCTTC. Protein: CASSLDRGYEQFF.

The gene calls are TRBV6-2 or TRBV6-3 and TRBJ2-1; TRBD2 agrees at 10 bases. The CDR3 has 16 residues. The junction had 7 bases not matched to a gene; V was cut back by 4 bases and J by 4 bases. Per the germline V gene, CDR1 is MNHEY and CDR2 is SVGEGT. CDR3 DNA: TGTGCCAGCAGTTCCCGGACTAGCGGTCCTTACAATGAGCAGTTCTTC. This encodes CASSSRTSGPYNEQFF.

The rearrangement uses TRBV5-1 and TRBJ2-5; D remains ambiguous. The CDR3 has 15 residues. Trimming took off 0 bases at V and 1 base at J, with 10 bases between the two ends. Germline V gene sequence: CDR1 SGHRS, CDR2 YFSETQ. CDR3 nucleotide sequence: TGCGCCAGCAGCTTGGCCGTACAGATCCAAGAGACCCAGTACTTC. Translated: CASSLAVQIQETQYF.

V usage is TRBV4-3 and J usage is TRBJ2-3; 13 bases agree with TRBD2. After removal of 1 base from V and 5 bases from J, the junction contained 6 bases not matched to a gene. The CDR3 is 17 amino acids. CDR1 is LGHNA and CDR2 is YSLEER in the germline V gene. The CDR3 DNA reads TGCGCCAGCAGCCAAGGGCCGGGACTAGCGGGGATAGATACGCAGTATTTT. The encoded protein is CASSQGPGLAGIDTQYF.

This rearrangement joins TRBV5-6 to TRBJ2-3; 9 bases fit TRBD2. Germline V lookup: CDR1 SGHDT, CDR2 YYEEEE. J gave up 4 bases and V 5 bases, and 5 bases lay outside the gene matches. The CDR3 is 14 residues long. Written as DNA, the CDR3 is TGTGCCAGCAGAATGAGCGGGAGGCCAGATACGCAGTATTTT. This sequence encodes CASRMSGRPDTQYF.